This T cell receptor beta chain was captured by sequencing in a study of blood T cell repertoires in COVID-19. The overall study: The United States, Italy and Spain were the sources of the acute and convalescent COVID-19 samples. PBMCs, B-cell-depleted T cells, or T cells provided the cDNA or gDNA that made up the material.

Methods used by the authors: From reference gene primer amplification, estimates of nucleated cell counts were derived. Profiled with immunoSEQ multiplex PCR; TCRdb holds only in-frame clones, not every one. The V and J calls and clone size are taken from that table; D and trimming were inferred from the DNA. Of 200,000 to 300,000 clones listed, 84% were seen once; the top ten hold around 7.8%. This clone was seen a single time. The CDR3 runs 13 residues. V shed 3 bases and J shed 2 bases, with 6 bases lying between them. Germline CDR1 and CDR2: SGHAT and FQDESV (reference sequence). The clonotype was recovered from a human donor in a cohort sampled during active COVID-19. The chain carries TRBV11-1 and TRBJ2-3; unclear D gene. Specimen: peripheral blood. The CDR3 here is CASSFRYTDTQYF. DNA of the CDR3: TGTGCCAGCAGCTTCCGGTACACAGATACGCAGTATTTT.